The text below deals with one TCR beta chain. CDR3 length: 19 amino acids. V dropped 7 bases and J dropped 8; count of bases not matched to a gene: 22. Germline lookup yields CDR1 LGHDT and CDR2 YNNKEL (reference sequence). The record originates from a study of T cells after yellow fever vaccination. TCRdb independently ran MiXCR on the 5' RACE reads; one entry per CDR3 protein. The data hold under 600,000 distinct CDR3 sequences, with roughly 22% observed a single time. Specimen: PBMCs, collected roughly 20 days after the first yellow fever vaccination. The origin of this receptor is a man aged 18 to 35 who received the YFV17D yellow fever vaccine. The rearrangement joins TRBV3-1 to TRBJ2-1; TRBD1 agrees at 11 bases. The CDR3 DNA is TGTGCCAGCACCAAGGCCCCCAATGTTGCGGGACAGGGGGGATATGAGCAGTTCTTC. Amino acids: CASTKAPNVAGQGGYEQFF.